Here is one T cell receptor (beta chain) with its context. No antigen is known for it. The entry originates in a study of siplizumab effects on memory and regulatory T cells. Study-wide results and caveats: Naive T cells apparently outstripped memory cells in diversity and seemed major alloresponse contributors. Alloreactive sequences tracing back to unstimulated CD4+ memory cells were significantly reduced by siplizumab. Suppression by proliferating Tregs derived from siplizumab cultures was not verified.

The repertoire was sequenced with immunoSEQ multiplex PCR; TCRdb's copy has only in-frame clones and lacks some. This table holds 95,000 to 100,000 clones, around 90% found once. Germline V gene data show CDR1 as MDHEN and CDR2 as SYDVKM. V dropped 3 bases and J dropped 6 bases, with 16 bases sitting between them. This CDR3 region has 15 residues. This rearrangement joins TRBV28 to TRBJ2-3; D perhaps matches TRBD2 (7 bases). Source material: non-Treg CD4+ T cells sorted from blood. The receptor was isolated from a human donor in good health. The CDR3 protein is CASSFSEGGGDTQYF. The DNA of the CDR3 is TGTGCCAGCAGTTTTTCAGAGGGAGGGGGGGATACGCAGTATTTT.